This T cell receptor (beta chain) was recorded in a study of early T cells in non-severe SARS-CoV-2 infection. At least ten counts were recorded for this clonotype. TCRdb re-analysed the 5' RACE reads in MiXCR, keeping a single row per CDR3 protein. Here the sample spans about 18,000 distinct CDR3 sequences, 5.9% being singletons. V lost 0 bases and J lost 6, with 13 bases in between. The CDR3 contains 16 residues. Germline CDR1 and CDR2: KGHDR and SFDVKD. Sequenced material: whole blood. J is TRBJ2-2 and V is TRBV24-1; tentative D call: TRBD1 (6 bases). This TCR came from an adult who was a healthcare worker with PCR-confirmed SARS-CoV-2 infection or an uninfected control (not recorded which). This CDR3 reads CATSDLQQGGSGELFF. CDR3 nucleotide sequence: TGTGCCACCAGTGATTTGCAACAGGGCGGGTCCGGGGAGCTGTTTTTT.